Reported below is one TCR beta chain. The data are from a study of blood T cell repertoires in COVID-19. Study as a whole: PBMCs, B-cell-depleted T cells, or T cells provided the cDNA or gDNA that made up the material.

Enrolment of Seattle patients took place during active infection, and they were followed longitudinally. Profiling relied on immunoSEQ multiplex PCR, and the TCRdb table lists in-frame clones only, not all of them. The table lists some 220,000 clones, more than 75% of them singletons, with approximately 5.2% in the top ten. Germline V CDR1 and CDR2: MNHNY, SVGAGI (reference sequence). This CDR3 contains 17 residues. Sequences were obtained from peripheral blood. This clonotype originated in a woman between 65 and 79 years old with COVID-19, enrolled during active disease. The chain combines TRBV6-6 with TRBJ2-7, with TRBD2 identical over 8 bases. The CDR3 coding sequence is TGTGCAACCAGTCGCACTTGGCGGGGGGTAAGCTCCTACGAGCAGTACTTC. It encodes CATSRTWRGVSSYEQYF.